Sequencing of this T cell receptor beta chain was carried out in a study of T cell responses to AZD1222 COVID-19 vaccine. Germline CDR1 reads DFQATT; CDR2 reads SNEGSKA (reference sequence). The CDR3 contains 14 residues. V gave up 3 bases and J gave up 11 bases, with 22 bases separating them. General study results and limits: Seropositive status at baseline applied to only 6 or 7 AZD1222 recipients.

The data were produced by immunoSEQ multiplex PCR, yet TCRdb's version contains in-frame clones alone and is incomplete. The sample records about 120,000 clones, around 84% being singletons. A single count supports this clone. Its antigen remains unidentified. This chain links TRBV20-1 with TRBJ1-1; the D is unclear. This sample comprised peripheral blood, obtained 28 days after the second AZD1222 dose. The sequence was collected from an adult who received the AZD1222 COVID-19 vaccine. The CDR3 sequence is CSASSARIEGEAFF. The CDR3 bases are TGCAGTGCTAGTTCCGCCCGGATTGAAGGTGAGGCTTTCTTT.